One and the same sample provided the 19 T cell receptor beta chains below, sequenced in a study of CD8+ T cells in alopecia areata. The authors extracted RNA and reverse transcribed it into cDNA as the sequencing template. The repertoire was sequenced with immunoSEQ multiplex PCR; TCRdb's copy has only in-frame clones and lacks some. The top ten clones hold 9.5% to 12% of a sample with 180,000 or so clones, roughly 66% of them seen once. Sequencing was performed on CD8+ T cells sorted from blood, taken at week 0. The receptor set was obtained from a human donor with alopecia areata.

This rearrangement joins TRBV5-1 to TRBJ2-7; D unclear. Germline CDR1 reads SGHRS; CDR2 reads YFSETQ. V was clipped by 2 bases and J by 7 bases, with 7 bases between them. The CDR3 totals 11 residues. The CDR3 reads CASSFSAEQYF. Here the CDR3 DNA reads TGCGCCAGCAGCTTTTCGGCAGAGCAGTACTTC.

The chain joins TRBV30 to TRBJ1-2; D is unclear. Germline loops: CDR1 GTSNPN, CDR2 SVGIG (reference sequence). V lost 2 bases to trimming and J lost 4 bases, with 11 bases between them. The CDR3 is 13 residues long. Written as DNA, the CDR3 is TGTGCCTGGAGTCCCCAGGAGTCCTATGGCTACACCTTC. Translating it yields CAWSPQESYGYTF.

This chain links TRBV7-9 with TRBJ2-1, with 9 bases aligning to TRBD1. Germline CDR1 reads SEHNR; CDR2 reads FQNEAQ (reference sequence). The CDR3 has 15 residues. Trimming took 5 bases from V and 7 from J; bases not matched to a gene: 9. DNA for the CDR3: TGTGCCAGCAGCCGGGGACAGGGCCGATTGAATGAGCAGTTCTTC. Encoded protein: CASSRGQGRLNEQFF.

The DNA for the CDR3 is TGCGCCAGCAGCCAAGGCGATAATGAGCAGTTCTTC. Translation: CASSQGDNEQFF. The chain carries TRBV4-1 and TRBJ2-1; no clear D. V gave up 1 base and J gave up 7 bases, with 5 bases separating them. This CDR3 region has 12 residues. CDR1 is MGHRA and CDR2 is YSYEKL in the germline V gene.

The chain has TRBV6-5 and TRBJ1-2; tentative D call: TRBD1 (5 bases). The V gene's germline CDR1 is MNHEY and CDR2 SVGAGI. There are 14 residues in the CDR3. Trimming took 6 bases from V and 8 from J, leaving 19 bases between them. For the CDR3, the DNA is TGTGCCAGCAGCCCCGGTGGGGTTAGGGGAGGCTACACCTTC. It specifies CASSPGGVRGGYTF.

This clone was seen just once. CDR3 sequence: CASSPSLGTSSEQYF. DNA of the CDR3: TGTGCCAGCAGCCCCAGTTTGGGGACCAGCAGCGAGCAGTACTTC. V and J are TRBV4-2 and TRBJ2-7, with D perhaps being TRBD1 or TRBD2 (5 bases each). Trimming took 4 bases from V and 6 from J, leaving 19 bases between them. In germline, CDR1 is LGHNA, CDR2 YNFKEQ. The CDR3 is made up of 15 amino acids.

This clone appeared a few times. V gene TRBV30 combines with J gene TRBJ2-5; TRBD1 might be the D (5 bases). TRBJ2-7 explains the end of the DNA better; the J call may be wrong. Germline lookup yields CDR1 GTSNPN and CDR2 SVGIG (reference sequence). The CDR3 is made up of 12 amino acids. CDR3 protein: CAWSVQAYEQYF. The CDR3 DNA is TGTGCCTGGAGTGTACAGGCCTACGAGCAGTACTTC.

The chain has TRBV9 and TRBJ2-1, with a possible D match to TRBD2 (6 bases). This CDR3 contains 15 residues. The germline V gene has CDR1 SGDLS and CDR2 YYNGEE. The germline V and J ends were trimmed by 4 bases and 0 bases, with 11 bases remaining between them. In DNA form, the CDR3 reads TGTGCCAGCAGCCCGGGGGTAAGCTCCTACAATGAGCAGTTCTTC. It is translated as CASSPGVSSYNEQFF.

This clone was detected only once. The rearrangement uses TRBV2 and TRBJ2-2; a possible D gene is TRBD1 (6 bases). This CDR3 has 15 residues. In germline, CDR1 is SNHLY, CDR2 FYNNEI. Trimming removed 6 bases from V and 2 bases from J, with 13 bases in between. The CDR3 reads CASRATGTNTGELFF. In DNA, the CDR3 is TGTGCCAGCAGAGCCACCGGGACAAACACCGGGGAGCTGTTTTTT.

There are a few counts of this clone. This chain uses TRBV6-1 with TRBJ2-1; weak D call: TRBD1 (5 bases). Trimming stripped 3 bases from V and 9 bases from J, with 21 bases between. CDR1 and CDR2 from the germline V gene are MNHNS and SASEGT. The CDR3 runs to 16 residues. CDR3 amino acids: CASSDPVGAGVTEQFF. As DNA, the CDR3 is TGTGCCAGCAGTGACCCCGTAGGGGCTGGGGTAACTGAGCAGTTCTTC.

This clone was found a few times. Other DNA sequences within the sample encode an identical CDR3. V gene TRBV30 combines with J gene TRBJ1-5; possible D gene TRBD1, 5 bases. Deletions cut 4 bases from V and 4 bases from J, with 11 bases between. Germline V CDR1 and CDR2: GTSNPN, SVGIG (reference sequence). The CDR3 is made up of 13 amino acids. The CDR3 spells CAWTGGSNQPQHF. The CDR3 DNA is TGTGCCTGGACCGGGGGTAGTAATCAGCCCCAGCATTTT. The whole variable domain, remainder taken from reference TRBV30 and TRBJ1-5, is SQTIHQWPATLVQPVGSPLSLECTVEGTSNPNLYWYRQAAGRGLQLLFYSVGIGQISSEVPQNLSASRPQDRQFILSSKKLLLSDSGFYLCAWTGGSNQPQHFGDGTRLSIL.

The V call is TRBV30, the J call TRBJ1-2; 7 nucleotides match TRBD1. Per the germline V gene, CDR1 is GTSNPN and CDR2 is SVGIG (reference sequence). This CDR3 has 15 residues. V lost 0 bases, J lost 4 bases, and 8 bases stayed unmatched. The CDR3 region has the DNA TGTGCCTGGAGTGTGAGCATAGGGGGCAGCTATGGCTACACCTTC. It yields the protein CAWSVSIGGSYGYTF.

This clone occurred a few times. The chain has TRBV10-3 and TRBJ1-2, with TRBD1 identical over 7 bases. Germline lookup yields CDR1 ENHRY and CDR2 SYGVKD. The V and J ends lost 10 bases and 4 bases, in that order; junction bases with no gene match: 3. This CDR3 is 11 amino acids long. The chain's CDR3 is CASTGAYGYTF. The CDR3 nucleotides are TGTGCCAGTACAGGGGCCTATGGCTACACCTTC.

This clone has just one count. V usage is TRBV5-1 and J usage is TRBJ1-5; possible D gene TRBD1, 6 bases. V lost 2 bases and J lost 1, with 10 bases in between. Germline CDR1 is SGHRS and CDR2 is YFSETQ. This CDR3 has 15 residues. CDR3 amino acids: CASSLTGSSNQPQHF. The CDR3 DNA follows: TGCGCCAGCAGCTTAACAGGGTCCAGCAATCAGCCCCAGCATTTT.

V usage is TRBV5-1 and J usage is TRBJ1-1; D ambiguous. This CDR3 spans 11 amino acids. The V end was cut by 5 bases, the J end by 5 bases, with 7 bases between. Germline lookup yields CDR1 SGHRS and CDR2 YFSETQ. CDR3 nucleotide sequence: TGCGCCAGCAGACTAGGTACTGAAGCTTTCTTT. Translated: CASRLGTEAFF.

V usage is TRBV29-1 and J usage is TRBJ2-2; 9 nucleotides match TRBD1. Germline trimming cut 6 bases from V and 4 bases from J; bases unmatched to any gene: 3. This CDR3 contains 13 residues. Germline values: CDR1 SQVTM, CDR2 ANQGSEA. The CDR3 protein is CSVQGARTGELFF. The DNA of the CDR3 is TGCAGCGTACAGGGGGCGCGCACCGGGGAGCTGTTTTTT.

Only a few counts were recorded for this clone. The J gene is TRBJ2-6, the V gene TRBV30; D remains ambiguous. Trimming cost V 1 base and J 0 bases, with 10 bases left between them. CDR3 length: 16 amino acids. Germline CDR1 GTSNPN, CDR2 SVGIG (reference sequence). The CDR3 DNA reads as TGTGCCTGGAGTGGGGGTACCTACTCTGGGGCCAACGTCCTGACTTTC. It specifies CAWSGGTYSGANVLTF.

This clone was counted once. V and J are TRBV19 and TRBJ2-4; weak D call: TRBD2 (7 bases). Germline-derived CDR1 and CDR2 are LNHDA and SQIVND (reference sequence). V lost 3 bases and J 1 base, leaving 10 bases between the germline ends. This CDR3 region has 15 residues. Written as DNA, the CDR3 is TGTGCCAGTAGTATGGGAGGGGGGGCCAAAAACATTCAGTACTTC. Its translation: CASSMGGGAKNIQYF.

The V call is TRBV15, the J call TRBJ2-5; 9 positions match TRBD1. Germline CDR1 and CDR2: LNHNV and YYDKDF (reference sequence). The J segment lost 5 bases and the V segment lost 8 bases, leaving 12 bases of the junction unmatched. The CDR3 consists of 15 residues. CDR3 protein: CATAPGQGFRETQYF. Written as DNA, the CDR3 is TGTGCCACCGCACCGGGACAGGGATTTCGGGAGACCCAGTACTTC.